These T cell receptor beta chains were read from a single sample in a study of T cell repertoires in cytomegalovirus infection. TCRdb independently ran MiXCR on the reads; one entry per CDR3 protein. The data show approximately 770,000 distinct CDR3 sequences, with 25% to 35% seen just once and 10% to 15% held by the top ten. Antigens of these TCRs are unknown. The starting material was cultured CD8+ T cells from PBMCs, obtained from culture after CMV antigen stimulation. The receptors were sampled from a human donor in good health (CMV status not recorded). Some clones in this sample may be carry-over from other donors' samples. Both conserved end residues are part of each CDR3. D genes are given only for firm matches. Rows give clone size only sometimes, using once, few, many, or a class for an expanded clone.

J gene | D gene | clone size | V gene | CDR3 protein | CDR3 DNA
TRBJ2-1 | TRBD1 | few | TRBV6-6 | CASSTTGSYEQFF | TGTGCCAGCAGTACGACAGGGTCATATGAGCAGTTCTTC
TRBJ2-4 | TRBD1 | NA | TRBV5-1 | CASRTGALAKNIQYF | TGCGCCAGCAGGACAGGGGCCTTAGCCAAAAACATTCAGTACTTC
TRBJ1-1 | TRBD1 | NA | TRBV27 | CASSSGTGGRNTEAFF | TGTGCCAGCAGTTCGGGGACAGGAGGTAGGAACACTGAAGCTTTCTTT
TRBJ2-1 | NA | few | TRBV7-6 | CASSPTSGTSIWFF | TGTGCCAGCAGCCCCACCTCCGGGACAAGCATATGGTTCTTC
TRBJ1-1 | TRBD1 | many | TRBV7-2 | CASSLDRGLNTEAFF | TGTGCCAGCAGCCTAGACAGGGGGCTGAACACTGAAGCTTTCTTT
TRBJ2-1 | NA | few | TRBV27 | CASSLVGGGAYNEQFF | TGTGCCAGCAGTTTAGTGGGAGGGGGGGCCTACAATGAGCAGTTCTTC
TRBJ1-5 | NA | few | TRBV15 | CATSRDRGVHQPQHF | TGTGCCACCAGCAGAGATCGGGGGGTCCATCAGCCCCAGCATTTT
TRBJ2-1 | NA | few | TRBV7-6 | CASSPSDFYNEQFF | TGTGCCAGCAGCCCCTCGGACTTTTACAATGAGCAGTTCTTC
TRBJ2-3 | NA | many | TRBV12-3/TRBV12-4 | CASSPAGFGTDTQYF | TGTGCCAGCAGTCCCGCGGGGTTTGGCACAGATACGCAGTATTTT
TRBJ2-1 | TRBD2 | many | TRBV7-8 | CASSTGLAGTPYNEQFF | TGTGCCAGCAGCACCGGACTAGCGGGGACACCCTACAATGAGCAGTTCTTC
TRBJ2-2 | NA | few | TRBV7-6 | CASSLQGFPNTGELFF | TGTGCCAGCAGCTTACAAGGGTTTCCCAACACCGGGGAGCTGTTTTTT
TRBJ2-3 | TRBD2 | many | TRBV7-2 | CASSSPAGFTDTQYF | TGTGCCAGCAGCTCTCCAGCGGGGTTCACAGATACGCAGTATTTT
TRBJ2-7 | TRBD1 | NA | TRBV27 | CASSLSIRGTGSSYEQYF | TGTGCCAGCAGTTTATCGATAAGGGGGACAGGGAGCTCCTACGAGCAGTACTTC
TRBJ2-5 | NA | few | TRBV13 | CASSADPSRETQYF | TGTGCCAGCAGCGCGGACCCGAGTAGAGAGACCCAGTACTTC
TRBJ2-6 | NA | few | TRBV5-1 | CASSFEDSGANVLTF | TGCGCCAGCAGCTTCGAGGACTCTGGGGCCAACGTTCTGACTTTC
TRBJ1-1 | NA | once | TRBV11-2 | CASTPAKYTEAFF | TGTGCCAGCACCCCGGCCAAGTACACTGAAGCTTTCTTT
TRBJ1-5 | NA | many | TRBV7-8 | CASSPRPGRNQPQHF | TGTGCCAGCAGCCCCCGACCGGGGCGCAATCAGCCCCAGCATTTT
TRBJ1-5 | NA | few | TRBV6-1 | CASSEVRHEGNQPQHF | TGTGCCAGCAGTGAGGTCAGACATGAGGGCAATCAGCCCCAGCATTTT
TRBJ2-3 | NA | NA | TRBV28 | CASSLDSLTDTQYF | TGTGCCAGCAGTTTAGACAGCCTCACAGATACGCAGTATTTT
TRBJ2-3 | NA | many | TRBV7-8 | CASSLANELDTQYF | TGTGCCAGCAGCTTAGCTAACGAGCTAGATACGCAGTATTTT
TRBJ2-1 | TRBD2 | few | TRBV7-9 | CASSPAGGPINNEQFF | TGTGCCAGCAGCCCAGCGGGGGGGCCGATTAACAATGAGCAGTTCTTC
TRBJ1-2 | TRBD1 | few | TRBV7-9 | CASSLPGQAYGYTF | TGTGCCAGCAGCCTACCGGGACAGGCCTATGGCTACACCTTC
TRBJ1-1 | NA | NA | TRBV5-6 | CASSLSPGTRGDTEAFF | TGTGCCAGCAGCTTGAGTCCAGGGACAAGGGGGGACACTGAAGCTTTCTTT
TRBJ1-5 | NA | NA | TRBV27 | CASSAAGAGQPQHF | TGTGCCAGCAGTGCGGCGGGGGCGGGGCAGCCCCAGCATTTT
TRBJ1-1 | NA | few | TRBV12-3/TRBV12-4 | CASSPLSDENTEAFF | TGTGCCAGCAGTCCACTATCGGACGAGAACACTGAAGCTTTCTTT
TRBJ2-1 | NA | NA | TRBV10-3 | CAISESGPLQFF | TGTGCCATCAGTGAGTCCGGCCCCCTTCAGTTCTTC